This TCR beta chain was sequenced for a study of cytomegalovirus exposure and HLA in healthy donors. Study findings and constraints: It is likely that the observed cluster of highly shared sequence variants was a sequencing artifact. Analysis performed later found roughly 17,000 TCR beta sequences associated with HLA alleles at 0.05 false discovery rate. In a later analysis, TCR beta V- and J-gene trimming was associated with a missense DCLRE1C variant. Available immune exposure information covered CMV serostatus only.

The primer mix had 60 Vbeta and 13 Jbeta primers. Generated by immunoSEQ multiplex PCR, the TCRdb table keeps only in-frame clones and is missing some. The repertoire holds roughly 190,000 clones, approximately 84% seen once, with roughly 2.6% in the top ten. Per the germline V gene, CDR1 is LNHNV and CDR2 is YYDKDF (reference sequence). This CDR3 is built from 16 residues. After removal of 5 bases from V and 3 bases from J, the junction contained 5 bases not matched to a gene. About this clone itself: Its antigen is as yet unknown.

The TCR sequence derives from a woman aged 45-59 years in good health and CMV-seropositive. This chain uses TRBV15 with TRBJ2-2; 11 bases match TRBD2. Sequencing input: PBMCs. The DNA of the CDR3 is TGTGCCACCAGCTCATCGGGACTAGCGGACACCGGGGAGCTGTTTTTT. Its protein is CATSSSGLADTGELFF.